This T cell receptor (beta chain) was identified during a study of T cells in Graves' hyperthyroidism and ophthalmopathy. Overall study findings and caveats: In blood, most of the thyroid clonotypes expanded above 0.001 were also present.

This CDR3 has 13 amino acids. The germline gives CDR1 SQVTM, CDR2 ANQGSEA. Unmatched junction bases numbered 4, after V lost 4 bases and J lost 7 bases. For this clonotype: The antigen remains undetermined.

Subjects with ophthalmopathy showed a Clinical Activity Score no lower than 3, a NOSPECS grade no lower than 4, and a duration shorter than 3 months. Amplification yielded TCR beta CDR3 regions, with RNA transcripts as the source. The HTBI primer set was used in a first-round RT-PCR of the TCR CDR3. MiXCR, run by TCRdb on the multiplex PCR reads, gives a single entry per CDR3 protein. The data contain roughly 280,000 distinct CDR3 sequences, over 20% of them singletons. Sequencing input: blood. This chain joins TRBV29-1 and TRBJ2-1, with 10 bases lining up with TRBD2. The source of this sequence is a man aged 25 to 45 with Graves' ophthalmopathy. The CDR3 loop is CSVVPSGSNEQFF. The CDR3 DNA sequence: TGCAGCGTTGTGCCTAGCGGGAGTAATGAGCAGTTCTTC.